This T cell receptor beta chain was documented in a study of cytomegalovirus exposure and HLA in healthy donors. The study ran its PCR with 60 Vbeta and 13 Jbeta primers. Here immunoSEQ multiplex PCR was the method, and the copy in TCRdb shows in-frame clones only, minus some. The listing records 40,000 to 60,000 clones. The sequenced sample consisted of PBMCs. The receptor was isolated from a female donor in good health and CMV-seronegative.

CDR3 sequence (DNA): TGCAGCGTAGCAGGGGGCCCGGACACTGAAGCTTTCTTT. Its protein is CSVAGGPDTEAFF. The genes are TRBV29-1 and TRBJ1-1; 8 bases match TRBD1. The CDR3 totals 13 residues. V was pared by 6 bases and J by 3 bases, with 6 bases of the junction left unmatched. Germline loops: CDR1 SQVTM, CDR2 ANQGSEA.